What follows describes a single TCR beta chain. The sample belongs to a study of cytomegalovirus exposure and HLA in healthy donors. It was with 60 Vbeta and 13 Jbeta primers that the PCR ran. TCRdb's table, derived via immunoSEQ multiplex PCR, lists solely in-frame clones and lacks some. The sample comprises about 95,000 clones, roughly three quarters of which are singletons, and about 5% rests with the top ten. The sequencing input was PBMCs. The sequence was collected from a woman in her forties in good health and CMV-seronegative.

DNA for the CDR3: TGTGCCAGCAGCGTAGTACAGGGTTCCGAAGCTTTCTTT. Protein product: CASSVVQGSEAFF. The rearrangement links TRBV9 to TRBJ1-1, with a weak D call TRBD1 (6 bases). Germline CDR1 and CDR2: SGDLS and YYNGEE. The length of the CDR3 is 13 residues. V lost 0 bases and J lost 8, with 11 bases in between.